This TCR beta chain was sequenced for a study of blood T cell repertoires in COVID-19. Study details: Samples representing acute and convalescent COVID-19 were sourced from the United States, Italy and Spain.

In the authors' methods: By means of reference gene primer amplification, nucleated cell counts were estimated. Assay: immunoSEQ multiplex PCR; the TCRdb copy retains only in-frame clones and omits some. V and J calls and clone size are copied from that table; D and trimming were computed from the DNA. This table has some 370,000 clones, around 83% appearing once. The germline CDR1 and CDR2 sequences are SGHDN and FVKESK. The V gene lost 2 bases and the J gene lost 10 bases, with 12 bases spanning the gap. CDR3 size: 14 residues. Sample: PBMCs or T cells enriched from blood (not recorded which). This clonotype was sampled from a woman between 50 and 59 years old who had recovered from COVID-19. The chain recombines TRBV14 with TRBJ1-6, with D perhaps matching TRBD1 (5 bases). This CDR3 reads CASSQLTTGSPLHF. As DNA, the CDR3 is TGTGCCAGCAGCCAATTGACAACAGGATCACCCCTCCACTTT.